This TCR beta chain appears in the sequencing data of a study of blood T cell repertoires in COVID-19. Study as a whole: Sources were T cells, B-cell-depleted T cells, or PBMCs; the material itself was cDNA or gDNA.

The CDR3 has 16 residues. The V and J ends lost 5 bases and 1 base, in that order; junction bases with no gene match: 6. CDR1 SGHTA and CDR2 FQGTGA come from the germline V gene. Methods used by the authors: From reference gene primer amplification, estimates of nucleated cell counts were derived. TCRdb keeps only in-frame clones here, not all; method: immunoSEQ multiplex PCR. The V and J calls and clone size are taken from that table; D and trimming were inferred from the DNA. The sample shows around 4,300 clones, around 73% of them seen only once. The chain recombines TRBV7-3 with TRBJ2-1; 9 bases are shared with TRBD2. The material sequenced was peripheral blood. The sequence was obtained from a human donor with active or convalescent COVID-19. The donor label of this sample is uncertain. CDR3 amino acids: CASSRDSGSSYNEQFF. As DNA, the CDR3 is TGTGCCAGCAGCCGTGATAGCGGGAGTTCCTACAATGAGCAGTTCTTC.